The 32 T cell receptor beta chains below were found in one sample sequenced in a study of cytomegalovirus exposure and HLA in healthy donors (TCRdb year 2017). The protocol used for the library was the immunoSEQ multiplex PCR assay. A mixture of 60 forward primers for TCR Vbeta segments and 13 reverse primers for TCR Jbeta segments was used in the multiplex PCR. TCRdb limited this immuneACCESS table to in-frame rearrangements with V and J called. A share of clones is missing; checked studies link under half to unresolved V genes, and the rest is unexplained. This sample's table contains 130,000 to 150,000 clones. The top ten clonotypes cover roughly 2.6% of the sample. Sample: PBMCs. Every receptor here comes from a middle-aged man in good health and CMV-seronegative.

The chain uses TRBV10-1 and TRBJ2-7; D is undetermined. V was pared by 0 bases and J by 0 bases, with 6 bases between. The CDR3 has 14 residues. The germline V gene encodes CDR1 WNHNN and CDR2 SYGVQD (reference sequence). The CDR3 nucleotides are TGCGCCAGCAGTGAGTCAAAGAGCTCCTACGAGCAGTACTTC. This gives the protein CASSESKSSYEQYF.

The chain links TRBV9 to TRBJ2-7; a weak D match, TRBD1 (6 bases). The germline CDR1 and CDR2 sequences are SGDLS and YYNGEE. This CDR3 contains 13 residues. V lost 6 bases to trimming and J lost 3 bases, with 13 bases between them. The CDR3 loop reads CASNTGSDYEQYF. The CDR3 DNA sequence: TGTGCCAGCAACACAGGGTCGGACTACGAGCAGTACTTC.

The chain joins TRBV4-1 to TRBJ2-7; 7 bases agree with TRBD1. V was pared by 0 bases and J by 6 bases, with 8 bases of the junction left unmatched. From germline, CDR1 is MGHRA and CDR2 YSYEKL. The CDR3 covers 15 residues. For the CDR3, the DNA is TGCGCCAGCAGCCAAGATCGCCGGACAGGACGCGAGCAGTACTTC. Protein: CASSQDRRTGREQYF.

The rearrangement uses TRBV7-9 and TRBJ2-5; the D is unclear. With 5 bases removed from V and 2 bases from J, the gap between germline ends came to 15 bases. Germline CDR1 SEHNR, CDR2 FQNEAQ (reference sequence). This CDR3 is built from 15 residues. The CDR3: CASSPKQRLQETQYF. In DNA form, the CDR3 reads TGTGCCAGCAGCCCCAAACAGAGATTACAAGAGACCCAGTACTTC. Full variable domain (rest looked up from reference TRBV7-9 and TRBJ2-5): DTGVSQNPRHKITKRGQNVTFRCDPISEHNRLYWYRQTLGQGPEFLTYFQNEAQLEKSRLLSDRFSAERPKGSFSTLEIQRTEQGDSAMYLCASSPKQRLQETQYFGPGTRLLVL.

CDR3 sequence: CASSPGAKNIQYF. In nucleotides, the CDR3 is TGTGCCAGCAGCCCCGGGGCCAAAAACATTCAGTACTTC. The chain combines TRBV6-5 with TRBJ2-4; D not certain. CDR1 and CDR2 (germline): MNHEY, SVGAGI. V lost 6 bases and J lost 1, with 7 bases in between. The CDR3 has 13 residues.

This chain joins TRBV4-3 and TRBJ2-2; D is uncertain. Looked up from germline, CDR1 is LGHNA and CDR2 is YSLEER. The CDR3 is made up of 13 amino acids. The V end lost 3 bases, the J end lost 10 bases, and 12 bases lay between the germline ends. The CDR3 spells CASSHGALMELFF. The CDR3 DNA reads as TGCGCCAGCAGCCACGGAGCTTTAATGGAGCTGTTTTTT.

The chain carries TRBV6-6 and TRBJ1-1; possibly TRBD1 for D (6 bases). The V gene lost 5 bases and the J gene lost 5 bases, with 18 bases spanning the gap. CDR3 length equals 15 residues. Germline-derived CDR1 and CDR2 are MNHNY and SVGAGI (reference sequence). CDR3 coding DNA: TGTGCCAGCAGTCCCCCGGGGGGGCGGGTAACTGAAGCTTTCTTT. Its translation: CASSPPGGRVTEAFF.

This chain links TRBV5-6 with TRBJ2-5; D gene uncertain. The ends were cut back, 0 bases at V and 5 bases at J, with 11 bases in the middle. CDR1 SGHDT and CDR2 YYEEEE come from the germline V gene. This CDR3 region has 14 residues. CDR3 coding DNA: TGTGCCAGCAGCTTGGGCGGTGCTTGGGAGACCCAGTACTTC. Its translation is CASSLGGAWETQYF.

The gene calls are TRBV10-3 and TRBJ2-1, with 8 bases aligning to TRBD1. Trimming took 5 bases from V and 4 from J; bases not matched to a gene: 4. Germline lookup yields CDR1 ENHRY and CDR2 SYGVKD. This CDR3 region has 14 residues. CDR3 residues: CAISFGTGYNEQFF. The CDR3, as DNA: TGTGCCATCAGTTTTGGGACAGGTTACAATGAGCAGTTCTTC.

The chain couples TRBV9 to TRBJ2-2, with a weak D call TRBD2 (5 bases). Germline V gene data show CDR1 as SGDLS and CDR2 as YYNGEE. Trimming left V 3 bases short and J 8 bases short, with 8 bases between. The CDR3 consists of 12 residues. The DNA of the CDR3 is TGTGCCAGCAGCGCGCGGAGGGGGGAGCTGTTTTTT. It specifies CASSARRGELFF.

The J gene is TRBJ2-3, the V gene TRBV7-9; 14 bases line up with TRBD2. This CDR3 is 17 amino acids long. V shed 3 bases, J shed 6 bases, and the junction held 8 bases outside the gene matches. Germline-derived CDR1 and CDR2 are SEHNR and FQNEAQ (reference sequence). In DNA form, the CDR3 reads TGTGCCAGCAGCTTGAAAGGGACTAGCGGGGGTAGGGATACGCAGTATTTT. Translation: CASSLKGTSGGRDTQYF.

The V gene is TRBV5-4, the J gene TRBJ2-7; TRBD1 might be the D (5 bases). This CDR3 contains 15 residues. V lost 0 bases and J 3 bases, leaving 13 bases between the germline ends. Germline V gives CDR1 SGHNT, CDR2 YYREEE (reference sequence). CDR3 DNA: TGTGCCAGCAGCTTGGCAGGGTCCGGAATCTACGAGCAGTACTTC. Protein sequence: CASSLAGSGIYEQYF. Supplemented by reference TRBV5-4 and TRBJ2-7, the full variable domain reads ETGVTQSPTHLIKTRGQQVTLRCSSQSGHNTVSWYQQALGQGPQFIFQYYREEENGRGNFPPRFSGLQFPNYSSELNVNALELDDSALYLCASSLAGSGIYEQYFGPGTRLTVT.

The chain combines TRBV29-1 with TRBJ2-5; 8 positions agree with TRBD1. The CDR3 loop spans 12 amino acids. Germline CDR1 is SQVTM and CDR2 is ANQGSEA. Germline trimming cut 5 bases from V and 5 bases from J; bases unmatched to any gene: 4. CDR3 nucleotides: TGCAGCGTTCGACAGGGGATGGAGACCCAGTACTTC. Translation gives CSVRQGMETQYF.

The chain recombines TRBV9 with TRBJ1-2, with D hard to call. V gave up 0 bases and J gave up 0 bases, with 6 bases separating them. Germline V gene sequence: CDR1 SGDLS, CDR2 YYNGEE. The CDR3 runs to 14 residues. The CDR3 sequence is CASSVEPSNYGYTF. The DNA of the CDR3 is TGTGCCAGCAGCGTAGAGCCGTCTAACTATGGCTACACCTTC.

CDR3 sequence: CASSSDRVSYEQYF. The CDR3 coding sequence is TGTGCCAGCAGTTCCGACAGGGTCTCCTACGAGCAGTACTTC. This chain connects TRBV28 to TRBJ2-7; 7 bases are shared with TRBD1. Germline V gives CDR1 MDHEN, CDR2 SYDVKM. The CDR3 has 14 residues. V lost 4 bases to trimming and J lost 0 bases; unmatched junction nucleotides: 3. Full variable domain (outside the CDR3, taken from reference TRBV28 and TRBJ2-7): DVKVTQSSRYLVKRTGEKVFLECVQDMDHENMFWYRQDPGLGLRLIYFSYDVKMKEKGDIPEGYSVSREKKERFSLILESASTNQTSMYLCASSSDRVSYEQYFGPGTRLTVT.

This chain joins TRBV5-6 and TRBJ1-3; the match to TRBD1 covers 9 bases. Germline assignment: CDR1 SGHDT and CDR2 YYEEEE. The CDR3 contains 16 residues. V trimming: 0 bases; J trimming: 2 bases; junction bases outside the gene matches: 3. In DNA form, the CDR3 reads TGTGCCAGCAGCTTGGGACGGGACAGGGCTGGAAACACCATATATTTT. Amino acids: CASSLGRDRAGNTIYF. Drawing the rest from reference TRBV5-6 and TRBJ1-3, the complete variable domain is DAGVTQSPTHLIKTRGQQVTLRCSPKSGHDTVSWYQQALGQGPQFIFQYYEEEERQRGNFPDRFSGHQFPNYSSELNVNALLLGDSALYLCASSLGRDRAGNTIYFGEGSWLTVV.

This chain links TRBV27 with TRBJ2-5; 11 nucleotides align to TRBD1. The CDR3 has 15 residues. The germline CDR1 and CDR2 sequences are MNHEY and SMNVEV (reference sequence). The ends lost 2 bases at V and 4 bases at J; junction bases unmatched: 3. The CDR3 is CASSLRDRGIETQYF. CDR3 sequence (DNA): TGTGCCAGCAGTTTAAGGGACAGGGGGATAGAGACCCAGTACTTC.

J is TRBJ2-2 and V is TRBV18, with a tentative D call TRBD2 (5 bases). The CDR3 loop spans 15 amino acids. Looked up from germline, CDR1 is KGHSH and CDR2 is LQKENI. V dropped 6 bases and J dropped 0 bases, with 11 bases sitting between them. CDR3 in amino acids: CASSFRGANTGELFF. DNA of the CDR3: TGTGCCAGCTCTTTCCGGGGAGCGAACACCGGGGAGCTGTTTTTT.

The V and J genes are TRBV5-1 and TRBJ2-1; 10 bases map to TRBD2. Germline trimming cut 5 bases from V and 4 bases from J; bases unmatched to any gene: 6. Germline CDR1 SGHRS, CDR2 YFSETQ. The CDR3 loop spans 15 amino acids. For the CDR3, the DNA is TGCGCCAGCAGAACCGCTAGCGGGGGTTACAATGAGCAGTTCTTC. Its translation: CASRTASGGYNEQFF.

The chain is built from TRBV29-1 and TRBJ2-5, with 8 nucleotides matching TRBD2. The V gene end was trimmed by 6 bases and the J gene end by 4 bases; junction bases not matched to a gene: 13. The CDR3 is made up of 15 amino acids. Germline CDR1 is SQVTM and CDR2 is ANQGSEA. CDR3 amino acids: CSVELSAGGVETQYF. The CDR3, as DNA: TGCAGCGTCGAACTTTCGGCGGGGGGCGTAGAGACCCAGTACTTC.

Here the CDR3 DNA reads TGTGCCAGCAGTTACGACAGGACCTCCTACGAGCAGTACTTC. Translating gives CASSYDRTSYEQYF. The genes are TRBV6-5 and TRBJ2-7, with a tentative D call TRBD1 (6 bases). CDR3 length: 14 amino acids. The V gene's germline CDR1 is MNHEY and CDR2 SVGAGI. Trimming removed 2 bases at V and 0 bases at J, with 8 bases between.

V is TRBV19 and J is TRBJ2-3; no reliable D call. The V gene's germline CDR1 is LNHDA and CDR2 SQIVND (reference sequence). V gave up 5 bases and J gave up 1 base, with 7 bases separating them. The CDR3 totals 13 residues. CDR3 protein: CASSVAGTDTQYF. In DNA form, the CDR3 reads TGTGCCAGTAGTGTGGCGGGCACAGATACGCAGTATTTT.

This chain joins TRBV7-2 and TRBJ1-2, with D possibly TRBD1 on 6 matching bases. There are 16 residues in the CDR3. Germline V CDR1 and CDR2: SGHTA, FQGNSA. Trimming removed 5 bases at V and 8 bases at J, with 24 bases between. CDR3 region: CASSPTGTTTPKGYTF. CDR3 bases: TGTGCCAGCAGCCCGACCGGGACAACTACCCCAAAGGGCTACACCTTC.

The V gene is TRBV2, the J gene TRBJ1-1, with D maybe TRBD1 (5 bases). CDR1 and CDR2 from the germline V gene are SNHLY and FYNNEI. The CDR3 is made up of 13 amino acids. Deletions cut 5 bases from V and 3 bases from J, with 10 bases between. The CDR3 sequence: CASSYQGDTEAFF. In DNA, the CDR3 is TGTGCCAGCAGTTATCAGGGCGACACTGAAGCTTTCTTT.

V usage is TRBV7-6 and J usage is TRBJ2-3; 10 nucleotides match TRBD1. The CDR3 has 15 residues. Germline loops: CDR1 SGHVS, CDR2 FNYEAQ. V was pared by 5 bases and J by 3 bases, with 5 bases of the junction left unmatched. The CDR3 is CASSRQGAWTDTQYF. DNA of the CDR3: TGTGCCAGCAGCAGACAGGGGGCGTGGACAGATACGCAGTATTTT.

In nucleotides, the CDR3 is TGCGCCAGCAGCTTGGGAAGCGGGAACACTGAAGCTTTCTTT. Its translation is CASSLGSGNTEAFF. The chain is built from TRBV5-1 and TRBJ1-1; no definite D call. Trimming pared 0 bases from V and 1 base from J, leaving 7 bases between. Germline lookup yields CDR1 SGHRS and CDR2 YFSETQ. This CDR3 is 14 amino acids long. Looking up the rest from reference TRBV5-1 and TRBJ1-1 gives the full variable domain: KAGVTQTPRYLIKTRGQQVTLSCSPISGHRSVSWYQQTPGQGLQFLFEYFSETQRNKGNFPGRFSGRQFSNSRSEMNVSTLELGDSALYLCASSLGSGNTEAFFGQGTRLTVV.

This chain connects TRBV7-3 to TRBJ1-1, with unresolved D. This CDR3 region has 15 residues. The germline V gene encodes CDR1 SGHTA and CDR2 FQGTGA. The V end was cut by 7 bases, the J end by 0 bases, with 15 bases between. The CDR3 reads CASTPRATVNTEAFF. The CDR3 region has the DNA TGTGCCAGCACCCCTCGCGCTACCGTGAACACTGAAGCTTTCTTT.

The chain uses TRBV7-7 and TRBJ2-2; TRBD1 matches 7 bases. This CDR3 has 17 residues. Unmatched junction bases numbered 12, after V lost 3 bases and J lost 5 bases. CDR1 is SSHAT and CDR2 is FNYEAQ in the germline V gene (reference sequence). Written as DNA, the CDR3 is TGTGCCAGCAGCTTCCAGGCAGGGGGAGTGGGGACCGGGGAGCTGTTTTTT. As protein: CASSFQAGGVGTGELFF.

The chain joins TRBV14 to TRBJ2-7, with a weak D call TRBD2 (6 bases). V lost 5 bases, J lost 0 bases, and 17 bases lay in between. The CDR3 is made up of 16 amino acids. Per germline, CDR1 SGHDN and CDR2 FVKESK. CDR3 loop: CASSSGGQVSSYEQYF. The CDR3, as DNA: TGTGCCAGCAGCTCCGGAGGGCAGGTAAGCTCCTACGAGCAGTACTTC.

The rearrangement links TRBV25-1 to TRBJ2-5, with 9 bases matching TRBD1. This CDR3 spans 15 amino acids. Germline CDR1 MGHDK, CDR2 SYGVNS. V shed 5 bases, J shed 3 bases, and the junction held 7 bases outside the gene matches. CDR3 bases: TGTGCCAGCAGTTTCTCGGGGACAGGGAAAGAGACCCAGTACTTC. Protein: CASSFSGTGKETQYF.

DNA of the CDR3: TGCGCCAGCAGTACGTTACAGACGTCCTACAATGAGCAGTTCTTC. It is translated as CASSTLQTSYNEQFF. The chain recombines TRBV5-1 with TRBJ2-1; unclear D gene. CDR3 length: 15 amino acids. The V gene lost 5 bases and the J gene lost 1 base, with 13 bases spanning the gap. The germline V gene encodes CDR1 SGHRS and CDR2 YFSETQ.

This chain uses TRBV6-4 with TRBJ2-2; D might be TRBD2 (5 bases). The CDR3 has 14 amino acids. The germline gives CDR1 MRHNA, CDR2 SNTAGT. V was cut by 4 bases and J by 4 bases, with 10 bases left in between. DNA for the CDR3: TGTGCCAGCAGTGCGAGCACTAGCACCGGGGAGCTGTTTTTT. This translates into CASSASTSTGELFF.